The table lists the clone carrying this T cell receptor beta chain with a few counts. Its antigen is unidentified. This sample was taken from a study of OX40 agonist ivuxolimab in advanced cancers. As for the study in general: Three patients got partial responses; one had hepatocellular carcinoma and two had cutaneous melanoma. Study outcomes and limitations: Dosing at 0.1 to 3.0 mg/kg was accompanied by clonal expansion of CD4+ and CD8+ blood T cells by week 6. Not determined was the antigen specificity of the expanded peripheral T cells.

The CDR3 covers 14 residues. Germline V gene data show CDR1 as LNHDA and CDR2 as SQIVND (reference sequence). Trimming removed 5 bases at V and 3 bases at J, with 11 bases between. Profiled with immunoSEQ multiplex PCR; TCRdb holds only in-frame clones, not every one. The repertoire includes some 60,000 clones, about 90% of them detected once, and more than 13% sits in the top ten. Samples of blood were obtained at baseline, on cycle 4 day 1, and on cycle 7 day 1. The chain recombines TRBV19 with TRBJ1-5; D is uncertain. The sequence came from an adult with an advanced solid tumor such as melanoma, head and neck, liver or kidney cancer. The sample here was CD4+ or CD8+ T cells sorted from blood, taken in a trial of the OX40 agonist ivuxolimab. Here the CDR3 reads CASSSAGHNQPQHF. For the CDR3, the DNA is TGTGCCAGTAGTTCGGCAGGCCACAATCAGCCCCAGCATTTT.